This TCR beta chain derives from a study of T cells after yellow fever vaccination. At least ten counts were recorded for this clonotype. The antigen is unknown. Per the germline V gene, CDR1 is DFQATT and CDR2 is SNEGSKA (reference sequence). The V gene end was trimmed by 4 bases and the J gene end by 5 bases; junction bases not matched to a gene: 9. The CDR3 consists of 15 residues. General observations from the study: Post-booster repertoires contained most primary-vaccination clones again (96% CD4, over 70% CD8).

5'RACE template switching generated TCR cDNA, adding a universal primer site and UMIs. MiXCR, run by TCRdb on the 5' RACE reads, gives a single entry per CDR3 protein. In the table there are around 300,000 distinct CDR3 sequences, 4% to 5.5% of which are singletons. The specimen comprised PBMCs, sampled 15 days after the yellow fever booster vaccination. This receptor was taken from a man aged 18 to 30 who received the YFV17D yellow fever vaccine. The genes are TRBV20-1 and TRBJ2-1, with 9 bases matching TRBD2. As DNA, the CDR3 is TGCAGTGCTACAGATAACGGACTAGCGAACAATGAGCAGTTCTTC. Its protein product is CSATDNGLANNEQFF.